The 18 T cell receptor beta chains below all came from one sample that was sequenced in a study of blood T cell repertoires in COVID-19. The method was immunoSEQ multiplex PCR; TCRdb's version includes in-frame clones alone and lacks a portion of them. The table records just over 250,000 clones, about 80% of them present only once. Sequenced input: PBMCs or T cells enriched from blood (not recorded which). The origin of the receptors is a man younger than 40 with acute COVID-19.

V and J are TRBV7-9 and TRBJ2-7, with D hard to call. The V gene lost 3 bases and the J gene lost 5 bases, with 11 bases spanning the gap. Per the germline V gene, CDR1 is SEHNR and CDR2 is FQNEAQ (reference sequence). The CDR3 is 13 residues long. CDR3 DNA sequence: TGTGCCAGCAGCTTCCGATTGGAGCACGAGCAGTACGTC. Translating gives CASSFRLEHEQYV.

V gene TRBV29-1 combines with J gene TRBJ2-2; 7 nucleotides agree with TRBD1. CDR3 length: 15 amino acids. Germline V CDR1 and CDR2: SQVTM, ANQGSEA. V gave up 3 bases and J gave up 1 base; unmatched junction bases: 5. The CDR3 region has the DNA TGCAGCGTTGATTTGAGGACAGGGAACACCGGGGAGCTGTTTTTT. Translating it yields CSVDLRTGNTGELFF.

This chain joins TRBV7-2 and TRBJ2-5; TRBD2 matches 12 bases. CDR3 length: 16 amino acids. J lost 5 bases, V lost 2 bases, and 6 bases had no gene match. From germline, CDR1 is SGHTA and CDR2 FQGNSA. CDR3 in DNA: TGTGCCAGCAGCTTACTAGCGGGAGGGTTGGGGGAGACCCAGTACTTC. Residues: CASSLLAGGLGETQYF.

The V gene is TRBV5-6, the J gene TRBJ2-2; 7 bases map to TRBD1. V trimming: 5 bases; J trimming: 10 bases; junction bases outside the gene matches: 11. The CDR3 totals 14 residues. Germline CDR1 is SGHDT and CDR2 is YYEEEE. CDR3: CASSLVQGYVELFF. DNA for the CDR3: TGTGCCAGCAGTTTAGTACAGGGGTATGTGGAGCTGTTTTTT.

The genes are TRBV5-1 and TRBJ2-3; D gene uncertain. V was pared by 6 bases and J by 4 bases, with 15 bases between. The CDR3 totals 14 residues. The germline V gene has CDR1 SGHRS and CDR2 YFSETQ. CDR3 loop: CASIRAVPPDTQYF. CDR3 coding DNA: TGCGCCAGCATCCGAGCCGTTCCCCCAGATACGCAGTATTTT.

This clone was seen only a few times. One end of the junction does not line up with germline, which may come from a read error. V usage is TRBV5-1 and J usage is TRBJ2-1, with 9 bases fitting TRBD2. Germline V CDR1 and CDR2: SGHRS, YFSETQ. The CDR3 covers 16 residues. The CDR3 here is CASSPLAGTKGNEQFF. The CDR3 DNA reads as TGTGCCAGCAGCCCGCTAGCGGGAACTAAAGGCAATGAGCAGTTCTTC.

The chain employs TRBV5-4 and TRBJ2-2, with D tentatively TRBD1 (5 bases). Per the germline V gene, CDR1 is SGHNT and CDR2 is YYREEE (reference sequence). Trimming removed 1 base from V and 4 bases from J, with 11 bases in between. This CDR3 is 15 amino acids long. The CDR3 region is CASSLSTGFTGELFF. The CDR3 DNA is TGTGCCAGCAGCTTGTCAACAGGATTCACCGGGGAGCTGTTTTTT.

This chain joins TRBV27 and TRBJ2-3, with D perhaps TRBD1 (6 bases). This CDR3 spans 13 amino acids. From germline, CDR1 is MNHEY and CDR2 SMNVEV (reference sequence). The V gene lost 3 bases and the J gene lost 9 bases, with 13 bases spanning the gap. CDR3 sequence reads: CASSFPGTPTQYF. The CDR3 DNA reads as TGTGCCAGCAGTTTCCCCGGGACACCCACGCAGTATTTT.

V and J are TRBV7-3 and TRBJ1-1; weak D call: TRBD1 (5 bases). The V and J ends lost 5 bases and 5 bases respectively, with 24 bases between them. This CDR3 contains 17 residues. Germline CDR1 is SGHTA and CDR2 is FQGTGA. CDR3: CASSAQAGPAVSTEAFF. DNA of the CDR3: TGTGCCAGCAGCGCCCAAGCGGGACCGGCCGTCAGTACTGAAGCTTTCTTT.

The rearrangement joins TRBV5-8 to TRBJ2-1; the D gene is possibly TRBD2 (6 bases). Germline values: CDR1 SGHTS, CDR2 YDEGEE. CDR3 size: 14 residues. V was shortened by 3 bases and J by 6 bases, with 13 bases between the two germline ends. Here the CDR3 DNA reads TGTGCCAGCAGCTCGACTGTGCGGGGCAATGAGCAGTTCTTC. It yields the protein CASSSTVRGNEQFF. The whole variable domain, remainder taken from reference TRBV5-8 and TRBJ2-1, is EAGVTQSPTHLIKTRGQQATLRCSPISGHTSVYWYQQALGLGLQFLLWYDEGEERNRGNFPPRFSGRQFPNYSSELNVNALELEDSALYLCASSSTVRGNEQFFGPGTRLTVL.

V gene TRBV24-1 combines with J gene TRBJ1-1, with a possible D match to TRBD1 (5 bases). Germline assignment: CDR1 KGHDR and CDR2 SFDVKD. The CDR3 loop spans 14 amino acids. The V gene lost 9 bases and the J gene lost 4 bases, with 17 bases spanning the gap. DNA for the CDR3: TGTGCCACCCGGGGGGGGGATCAAGGCACTGAAGCTTTCTTT. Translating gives CATRGGDQGTEAFF.

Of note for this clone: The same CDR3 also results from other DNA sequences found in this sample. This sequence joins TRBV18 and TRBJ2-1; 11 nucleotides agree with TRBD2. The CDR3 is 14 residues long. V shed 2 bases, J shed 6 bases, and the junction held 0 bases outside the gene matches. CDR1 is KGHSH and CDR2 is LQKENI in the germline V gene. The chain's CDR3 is CASSPGTSGNEQFF. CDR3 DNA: TGTGCCAGCTCACCAGGGACTAGCGGCAATGAGCAGTTCTTC. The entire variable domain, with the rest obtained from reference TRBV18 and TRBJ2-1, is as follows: NAGVMQNPRHLVRRRGQEARLRCSPMKGHSHVYWYRQLPEEGLKFMVYLQKENIIDESGMPKERFSAEFPKEGPSILRIQQVVRGDSAAYFCASSPGTSGNEQFFGPGTRLTVL.

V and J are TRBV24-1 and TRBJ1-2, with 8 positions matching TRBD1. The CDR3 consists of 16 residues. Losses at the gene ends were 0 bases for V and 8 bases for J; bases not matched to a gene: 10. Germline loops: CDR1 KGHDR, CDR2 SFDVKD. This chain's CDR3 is CATSDLSGRGPDGYTF. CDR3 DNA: TGTGCCACCAGTGATTTGTCCGGCAGGGGGCCGGACGGCTACACCTTC.

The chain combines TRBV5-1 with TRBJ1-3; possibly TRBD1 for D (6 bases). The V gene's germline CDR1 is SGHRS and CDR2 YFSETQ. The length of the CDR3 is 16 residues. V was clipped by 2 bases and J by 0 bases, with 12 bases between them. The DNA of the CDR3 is TGCGCCAGCAGCTTTGGGGACAACGACTCTGGAAACACCATATATTTT. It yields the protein CASSFGDNDSGNTIYF. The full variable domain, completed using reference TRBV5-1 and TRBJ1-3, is KAGVTQTPRYLIKTRGQQVTLSCSPISGHRSVSWYQQTPGQGLQFLFEYFSETQRNKGNFPGRFSGRQFSNSRSEMNVSTLELGDSALYLCASSFGDNDSGNTIYFGEGSWLTVV.

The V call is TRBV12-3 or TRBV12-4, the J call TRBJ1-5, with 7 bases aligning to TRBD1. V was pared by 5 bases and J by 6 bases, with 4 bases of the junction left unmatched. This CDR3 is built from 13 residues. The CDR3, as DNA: TGTGCCAGCAGTACAGGGGCTGTTCAGCCCCAGCATTTT. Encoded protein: CASSTGAVQPQHF.

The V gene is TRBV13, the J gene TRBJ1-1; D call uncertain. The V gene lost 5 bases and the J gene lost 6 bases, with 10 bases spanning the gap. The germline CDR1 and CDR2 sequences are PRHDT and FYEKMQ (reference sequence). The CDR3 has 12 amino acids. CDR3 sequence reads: CASSERTSEAFF. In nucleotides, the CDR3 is TGTGCCAGCAGCGAGAGAACCTCTGAAGCTTTCTTT.

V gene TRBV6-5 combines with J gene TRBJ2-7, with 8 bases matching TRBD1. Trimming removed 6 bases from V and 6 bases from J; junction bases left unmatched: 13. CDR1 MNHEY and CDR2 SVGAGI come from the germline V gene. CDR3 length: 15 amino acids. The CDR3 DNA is TGTGCCAGCAGGAATCCGGGACAGGCGACCTCCGAGCAGTACGTC. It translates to CASRNPGQATSEQYV.

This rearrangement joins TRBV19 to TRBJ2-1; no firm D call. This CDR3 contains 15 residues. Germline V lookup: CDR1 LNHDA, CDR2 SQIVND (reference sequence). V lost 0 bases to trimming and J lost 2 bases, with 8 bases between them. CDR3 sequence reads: CASSIDPTPYNEQFF. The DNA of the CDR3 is TGTGCCAGTAGTATAGATCCAACTCCCTACAATGAGCAGTTCTTC. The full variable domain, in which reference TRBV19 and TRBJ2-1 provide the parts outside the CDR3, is DGGITQSPKYLFRKEGQNVTLSCEQNLNHDAMYWYRQDPGQGLRLIYYSQIVNDFQKGDIAEGYSVSREKKESFPLTVTSAQKNPTAFYLCASSIDPTPYNEQFFGPGTRLTVL.